The 29 T cell receptor beta chains below all came from one sample that was sequenced in a study of technical replicates of blood from a handful of donors. Method: immunoSEQ multiplex PCR; TCRdb's copy keeps in-frame clones and lacks some. The sample includes more than 70,000 clones, under 95% of them seen just once. The sequencing input was T cells isolated from PBMCs. These receptors were taken from a human donor in good health.

The chain has TRBV6-6 and TRBJ2-7, with 7 bases matching TRBD2. The ends lost 2 bases at V and 3 bases at J; junction bases unmatched: 4. The CDR3 length is 14 residues. Germline V gene lookup returns CDR1 MNHNY and CDR2 SVGAGI (reference sequence). This chain's CDR3 is CASSYAGESYEQYF. The DNA for the CDR3 is TGTGCCAGCAGTTACGCGGGAGAAAGCTACGAGCAGTACTTC.

The V and J genes are TRBV7-2 and TRBJ2-7; D not resolved. CDR3 length: 15 residues. The germline V gene has CDR1 SGHTA and CDR2 FQGNSA. V lost 0 bases and J 0 bases, leaving 9 bases between the germline ends. DNA for the CDR3: TGTGCCAGCAGCTTAGCGTCCAAGAGCTCCTACGAGCAGTACTTC. Translated, it gives CASSLASKSSYEQYF.

The chain carries TRBV27 and TRBJ1-5; weak D call: TRBD1 (5 bases). Germline CDR1 MNHEY, CDR2 SMNVEV (reference sequence). Trimming took off 5 bases at V and 2 bases at J, with 13 bases between the two ends. This CDR3 is built from 15 residues. The CDR3 sequence: CASSPWGEGNQPQHF. In nucleotides, the CDR3 is TGTGCCAGCAGTCCTTGGGGGGAAGGCAATCAGCCCCAGCATTTT.

A single count supports this clone. The gene calls are TRBV6-5 and TRBJ1-1; a weak D match, TRBD1 (6 bases). V was shortened by 4 bases and J by 5 bases, with 17 bases between the two germline ends. Germline V gene sequence: CDR1 MNHEY, CDR2 SVGAGI. The CDR3 has 15 residues. CDR3 amino acids: CASSFGGPGGTEAFF. The CDR3 DNA sequence: TGTGCCAGCAGTTTCGGGGGGCCCGGGGGGACTGAAGCTTTCTTT.

The V gene is TRBV6-5, the J gene TRBJ2-7; D might be TRBD2 (6 bases). The CDR3 runs 15 residues. Germline lookup yields CDR1 MNHEY and CDR2 SVGAGI. Trimming pared 2 bases from V and 3 bases from J, leaving 14 bases between. CDR3 in amino acids: CASSYQVRGNYEQYF. Here the CDR3 DNA reads TGTGCCAGCAGTTACCAGGTGCGGGGAAACTACGAGCAGTACTTC.

The CDR3 spells CASSPRPRSTDTQYF. As DNA, the CDR3 is TGTGCCAGCAGCCCAAGACCTAGAAGCACAGATACGCAGTATTTT. This chain uses TRBV9 with TRBJ2-3; D is uncertain. Deletions cut 4 bases from V and 0 bases from J, with 12 bases between. The CDR3 length is 15 residues. Germline CDR1 is SGDLS and CDR2 is YYNGEE.

V usage is TRBV27 and J usage is TRBJ2-7; 7 bases map to TRBD1. Germline lookup yields CDR1 MNHEY and CDR2 SMNVEV (reference sequence). J was trimmed by 4 bases and V by 5 bases; bases with no gene match: 8. The CDR3 contains 14 residues. CDR3 sequence (DNA): TGTGCCAGCAGTCCCCGGACAGGCTGGTACGAGCAGTACTTC. Translation gives CASSPRTGWYEQYF.

This chain connects TRBV7-3 to TRBJ2-3; 8 bases align to TRBD2. Trimming took 0 bases from V and 3 from J; bases not matched to a gene: 5. Germline V gene lookup returns CDR1 SGHTA and CDR2 FQGTGA. The CDR3 runs 16 residues. The CDR3 nucleotides read TGTGCCAGCAGCTTAACGGCGGGGGGCATTACAGATACGCAGTATTTT. It yields the protein CASSLTAGGITDTQYF.

This chain uses TRBV19 with TRBJ2-3; TRBD1 matches 7 bases. Germline CDR1 and CDR2: LNHDA and SQIVND (reference sequence). This CDR3 comprises 14 residues. V dropped 6 bases and J dropped 0; count of bases not matched to a gene: 3. In nucleotides, the CDR3 is TGTGCCAGTAGGGGGACAGTCAGCACAGATACGCAGTATTTT. Protein sequence: CASRGTVSTDTQYF.

The chain carries TRBV6-1 and TRBJ2-7; 7 bases match TRBD2. Trimming removed 3 bases from V and 0 bases from J; junction bases left unmatched: 8. The CDR3 is 16 amino acids. Germline V CDR1 and CDR2: MNHNS, SASEGT. This chain's CDR3 is CASSDSRDYSSYEQYF. CDR3 sequence (DNA): TGTGCCAGCAGTGATTCCCGGGACTACAGCTCCTACGAGCAGTACTTC.

The V call is TRBV27, the J call TRBJ1-5; 7 bases are shared with TRBD1. V lost 4 bases, J lost 8 bases, and 8 bases stayed unmatched. CDR1 and CDR2 from the germline V gene are MNHEY and SMNVEV (reference sequence). This CDR3 has 14 residues. The CDR3, as DNA: TGTGCCAGCAGTTCCTGGGACAGTCGGGAGCCCCAGCATTTT. It codes for CASSSWDSREPQHF.

The V gene is TRBV18, the J gene TRBJ2-7; 8 positions match TRBD1. The CDR3 runs to 15 residues. Germline lookup yields CDR1 KGHSH and CDR2 LQKENI. J lost 6 bases, V lost 4 bases, and 11 bases had no gene match. In nucleotides, the CDR3 is TGTGCCAGCTCACTCTCGGCGACAGGGGTATTCGAGCAGTACTTC. Encoded protein: CASSLSATGVFEQYF.

The gene calls are TRBV12-5 and TRBJ2-7; 10 bases align to TRBD1. Germline assignment: CDR1 LGHNT and CDR2 FRNRAP. The CDR3 is 17 amino acids. Losses at the gene ends were 0 bases for V and 3 bases for J; bases not matched to a gene: 8. The CDR3 loop is CASGLVPTGGTSYEQYF. DNA of the CDR3: TGTGCTAGTGGTTTGGTCCCGACAGGGGGCACAAGCTACGAGCAGTACTTC.

The chain carries TRBV6-5 and TRBJ1-2, with D uncertain. Deletions cut 6 bases from V and 13 bases from J, with 15 bases between. The CDR3 loop spans 11 amino acids. The germline CDR1 and CDR2 sequences are MNHEY and SVGAGI. The CDR3 loop is CASRTNGVSTF. CDR3 coding DNA: TGTGCCAGCAGGACCAACGGGGTCTCCACCTTC.

The chain combines TRBV28 with TRBJ1-1, with D unclear. This CDR3 contains 13 residues. V was cut by 6 bases and J by 4 bases, with 12 bases left in between. Per the germline V gene, CDR1 is MDHEN and CDR2 is SYDVKM. The CDR3 nucleotides are TGTGCCAGCAGGAGGAAGTTCGCCACTGAAGCTTTCTTT. Amino acids: CASRRKFATEAFF.

The V call is TRBV7-9, the J call TRBJ1-2, with a tentative D call TRBD1 (5 bases). V lost 5 bases to trimming and J lost 4 bases, with 14 bases between them. Per germline, CDR1 SEHNR and CDR2 FQNEAQ (reference sequence). The CDR3 consists of 14 residues. The CDR3 DNA is TGTGCCAGCAGCCCGCGGGAGGGGAGCTATGGCTACACCTTC. Amino acids: CASSPREGSYGYTF.

The genes are TRBV7-3 and TRBJ1-3; 8 positions agree with TRBD1. Germline trimming cut 6 bases from V and 0 bases from J; bases unmatched to any gene: 7. Germline-derived CDR1 and CDR2 are SGHTA and FQGTGA. The CDR3 extends over 16 amino acids. CDR3 region: CASSSRTGSSGNTIYF. CDR3 coding DNA: TGTGCCAGCAGTTCCAGGACAGGGAGCTCTGGAAACACCATATATTTT.

The rearrangement uses TRBV7-6 and TRBJ2-5; possibly TRBD2 for D (5 bases). Trimming left V 1 base short and J 2 bases short, with 11 bases between. CDR3 length: 15 amino acids. Germline V lookup: CDR1 SGHVS, CDR2 FNYEAQ. This chain's CDR3 is CASSLDYGDQETQYF. CDR3 DNA: TGTGCCAGCAGCTTAGACTACGGGGATCAAGAGACCCAGTACTTC.

V gene TRBV10-2 combines with J gene TRBJ1-5; D gene unclear. The CDR3 runs 17 residues. Trimming took 3 bases from V and 7 from J, leaving 22 bases between them. CDR1 and CDR2 from the germline V gene are WSHSY and SAAADI. The CDR3 protein is CASSDVGWASAGQPQHF. The CDR3 region has the DNA TGCGCCAGCAGTGATGTCGGTTGGGCATCGGCAGGCCAGCCCCAGCATTTT.

The chain has TRBV6-6 and TRBJ2-1, with TRBD2 matching 11 bases. CDR3 length: 14 amino acids. The junction had 4 bases not matched to a gene; V was cut back by 6 bases and J by 6 bases. The germline CDR1 and CDR2 sequences are MNHNY and SVGAGI (reference sequence). CDR3 nucleotides: TGTGCCAGCAGGGTAGCGGGAGGGAGCAATGAGCAGTTCTTC. Protein product: CASRVAGGSNEQFF.

This clone was observed once. The V gene is TRBV28, the J gene TRBJ2-1; D possibly corresponds to TRBD2 (6 bases). The V gene's germline CDR1 is MDHEN and CDR2 SYDVKM. The V gene lost 4 bases and the J gene lost 4 bases, with 17 bases spanning the gap. This CDR3 has 16 residues. CDR3 in amino acids: CASSSPPGAAYNEQFF. The DNA of the CDR3 is TGTGCCAGCAGTTCCCCCCCGGGAGCAGCGTACAATGAGCAGTTCTTC.

In this sample, this clone turned up once. The gene calls are TRBV6-1 and TRBJ2-1, with TRBD2 matching 10 bases. In germline, CDR1 is MNHNS, CDR2 SASEGT. The CDR3 is 16 residues long. With 4 bases clipped from V and 11 bases from J, the junction kept 14 bases outside the gene matches. DNA for the CDR3: TGTGCCAGCAGTGCATCCGGGACTAGCGCCTCCCGGAAGCAGTTCTTC. Translated: CASSASGTSASRKQFF.

The rearrangement joins TRBV9 to TRBJ2-3; perhaps TRBD2 as D (5 bases). Germline lookup yields CDR1 SGDLS and CDR2 YYNGEE. CDR3 length: 13 residues. Trimming removed 0 bases at V and 7 bases at J, with 9 bases between. In DNA form, the CDR3 reads TGTGCCAGCAGCGTAGGTGTAGCGAATACGCAGTATTTT. Translated: CASSVGVANTQYF.

This chain joins TRBV11-3 and TRBJ1-2; D gene ambiguous. CDR1 is SGHNT, CDR2 YENEEA, per germline. V lost 4 bases, J lost 4 bases, and 13 bases lay in between. The CDR3 covers 14 residues. The CDR3 nucleotides read TGTGCCAGCAGCTCCTATGGGGAGCCCTATGGCTACACCTTC. Its protein product is CASSSYGEPYGYTF.

The chain links TRBV12-5 to TRBJ2-7; 7 bases match TRBD1. V gave up 5 bases and J gave up 7 bases; unmatched junction bases: 20. From germline, CDR1 is LGHNT and CDR2 FRNRAP. CDR3 size: 17 residues. The CDR3 coding sequence is TGTGCTAGTGGTCCCGTAGGGTTTGGGACAGACTTTAGGGAGCAGTACTTC. Encoded protein: CASGPVGFGTDFREQYF.

This sequence joins TRBV9 and TRBJ2-2, with TRBD2 matching over 13 bases. Germline CDR1 reads SGDLS; CDR2 reads YYNGEE. The CDR3 is 16 amino acids. The trim removed 3 bases at V and 4 bases at J, leaving 3 bases unmatched. CDR3 sequence reads: CASSDTSGGATGELFF. CDR3 sequence (DNA): TGTGCCAGCAGCGATACTAGCGGGGGGGCCACCGGGGAGCTGTTTTTT. The full variable domain, completed using reference TRBV9 and TRBJ2-2, is DSGVTQTPKHLITATGQRVTLRCSPRSGDLSVYWYQQSLDQGLQFLIQYYNGEERAKGNILERFSAQQFPDLHSELNLSSLELGDSALYFCASSDTSGGATGELFFGEGSRLTVL.

The chain carries TRBV5-4 and TRBJ2-1, with TRBD1 matching over 7 bases. V lost 4 bases, J lost 8 bases, and 6 bases stayed unmatched. Germline values: CDR1 SGHNT, CDR2 YYREEE (reference sequence). This CDR3 comprises 13 residues. CDR3 in DNA: TGTGCCAGCAGCCTACAGGGGAGCGATGAGCAGTTCTTC. Translated, it gives CASSLQGSDEQFF.

This clone has more than one count but fewer than ten. The CDR3 coding sequence is TGTGCCACCAGCAGAGGCGTCACTGGGGCCAACGTCCTGACTTTC. Amino acid sequence: CATSRGVTGANVLTF. The chain has TRBV15 and TRBJ2-6; D is undetermined. Germline V gives CDR1 LNHNV, CDR2 YYDKDF (reference sequence). The V gene lost 1 base and the J gene lost 2 bases, with 6 bases spanning the gap. This CDR3 region has 15 residues.

The chain carries TRBV19 and TRBJ1-3; D uncertain. The length of the CDR3 is 11 residues. Trimming pared 5 bases from V and 9 bases from J, leaving 8 bases between. CDR1 and CDR2 from the germline V gene are LNHDA and SQIVND (reference sequence). The DNA for the CDR3 is TGTGCCAGTAGTTCGGGAGTCACCATATATTTT. Protein: CASSSGVTIYF. The complete variable domain, with remaining parts taken from reference TRBV19 and TRBJ1-3, reads DGGITQSPKYLFRKEGQNVTLSCEQNLNHDAMYWYRQDPGQGLRLIYYSQIVNDFQKGDIAEGYSVSREKKESFPLTVTSAQKNPTAFYLCASSSGVTIYFGEGSWLTVV.